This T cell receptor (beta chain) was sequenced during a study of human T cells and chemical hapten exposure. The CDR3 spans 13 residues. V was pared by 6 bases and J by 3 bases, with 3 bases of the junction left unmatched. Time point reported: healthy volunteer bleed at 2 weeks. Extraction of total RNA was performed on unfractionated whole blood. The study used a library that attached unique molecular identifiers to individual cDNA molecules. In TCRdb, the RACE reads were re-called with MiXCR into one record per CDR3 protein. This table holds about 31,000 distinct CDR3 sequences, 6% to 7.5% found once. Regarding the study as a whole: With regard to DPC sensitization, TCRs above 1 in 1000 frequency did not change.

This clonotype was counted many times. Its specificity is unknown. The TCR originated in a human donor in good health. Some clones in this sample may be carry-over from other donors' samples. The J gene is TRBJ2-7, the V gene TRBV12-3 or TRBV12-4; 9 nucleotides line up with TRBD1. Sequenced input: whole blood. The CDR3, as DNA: TGTGCCAGCAGACAGGGGGCCCTCTACGAGCAGTACTTC. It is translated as CASRQGALYEQYF.